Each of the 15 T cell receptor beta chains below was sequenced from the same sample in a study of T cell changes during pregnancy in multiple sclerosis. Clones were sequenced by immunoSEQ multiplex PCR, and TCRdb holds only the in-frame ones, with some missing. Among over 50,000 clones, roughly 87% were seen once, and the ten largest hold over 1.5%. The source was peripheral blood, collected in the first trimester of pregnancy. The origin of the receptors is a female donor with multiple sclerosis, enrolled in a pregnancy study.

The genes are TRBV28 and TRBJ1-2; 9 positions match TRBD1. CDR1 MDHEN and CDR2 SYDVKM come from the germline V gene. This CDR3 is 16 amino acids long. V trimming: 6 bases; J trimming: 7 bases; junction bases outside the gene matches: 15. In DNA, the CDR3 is TGTGCCAGCAGGCACGAACCCGGGACAGGGACTGTTGGCTACACCTTC. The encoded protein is CASRHEPGTGTVGYTF.

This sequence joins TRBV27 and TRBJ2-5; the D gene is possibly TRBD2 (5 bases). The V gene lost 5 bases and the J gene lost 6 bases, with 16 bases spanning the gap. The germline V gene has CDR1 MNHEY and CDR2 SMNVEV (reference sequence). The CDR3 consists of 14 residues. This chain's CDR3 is CASSQDGRGKTQYF. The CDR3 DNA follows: TGTGCCAGCAGTCAGGACGGAAGAGGGAAGACCCAGTACTTC.

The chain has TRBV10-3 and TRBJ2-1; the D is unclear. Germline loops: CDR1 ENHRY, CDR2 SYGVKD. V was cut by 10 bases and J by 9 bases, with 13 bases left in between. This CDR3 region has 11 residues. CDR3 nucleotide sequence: TGTGCCACCAAGATAGATGCTGAGCAGTTCTTC. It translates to CATKIDAEQFF.

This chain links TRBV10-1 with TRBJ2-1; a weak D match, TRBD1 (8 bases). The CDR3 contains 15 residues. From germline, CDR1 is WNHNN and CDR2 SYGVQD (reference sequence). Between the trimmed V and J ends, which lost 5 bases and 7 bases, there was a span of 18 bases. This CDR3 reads CASSPGQGGRNEQFF. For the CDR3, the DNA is TGCGCCAGCAGTCCTGGACAGGGAGGGAGGAATGAGCAGTTCTTC.

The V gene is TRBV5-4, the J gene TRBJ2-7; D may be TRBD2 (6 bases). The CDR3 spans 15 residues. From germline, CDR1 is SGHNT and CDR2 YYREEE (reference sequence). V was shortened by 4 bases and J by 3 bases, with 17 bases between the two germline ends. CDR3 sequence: CASSAPGLEFYEQYF. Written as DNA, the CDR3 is TGTGCCAGCAGCGCCCCGGGACTGGAATTCTACGAGCAGTACTTC.

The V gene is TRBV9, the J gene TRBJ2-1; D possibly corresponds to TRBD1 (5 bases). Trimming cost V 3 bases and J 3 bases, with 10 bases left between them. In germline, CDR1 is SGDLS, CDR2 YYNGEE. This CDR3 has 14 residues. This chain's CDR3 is CASSEGNSYNEQFF. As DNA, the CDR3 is TGTGCCAGCAGCGAGGGGAATAGCTACAATGAGCAGTTCTTC.

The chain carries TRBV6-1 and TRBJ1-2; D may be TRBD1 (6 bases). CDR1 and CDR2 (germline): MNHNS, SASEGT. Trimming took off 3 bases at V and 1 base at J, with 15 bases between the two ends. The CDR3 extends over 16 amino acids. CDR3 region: CASSDPGTRINYGYTF. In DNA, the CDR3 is TGTGCCAGCAGTGACCCCGGGACAAGGATTAACTATGGCTACACCTTC.

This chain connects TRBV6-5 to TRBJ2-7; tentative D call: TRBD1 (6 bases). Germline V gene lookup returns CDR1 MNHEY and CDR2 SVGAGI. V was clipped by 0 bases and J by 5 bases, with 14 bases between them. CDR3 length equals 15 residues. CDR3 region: CASSYSTGLSNEQYF. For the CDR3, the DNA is TGTGCCAGCAGTTACTCGACAGGTCTTTCCAACGAGCAGTACTTC.

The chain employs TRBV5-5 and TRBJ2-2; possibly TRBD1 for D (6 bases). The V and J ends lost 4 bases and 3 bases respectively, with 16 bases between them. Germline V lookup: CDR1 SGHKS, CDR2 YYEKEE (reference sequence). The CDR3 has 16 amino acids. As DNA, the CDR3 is TGTGCCAGCAGCGTGTTCCCAGGGGTTGACACCGGGGAGCTGTTTTTT. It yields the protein CASSVFPGVDTGELFF.

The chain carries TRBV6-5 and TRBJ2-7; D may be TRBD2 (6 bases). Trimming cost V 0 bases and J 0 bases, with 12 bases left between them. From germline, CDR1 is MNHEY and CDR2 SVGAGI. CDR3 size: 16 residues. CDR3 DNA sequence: TGTGCCAGCAGTTACTCCGCGGGGTTATCCTCCTACGAGCAGTACTTC. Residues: CASSYSAGLSSYEQYF.

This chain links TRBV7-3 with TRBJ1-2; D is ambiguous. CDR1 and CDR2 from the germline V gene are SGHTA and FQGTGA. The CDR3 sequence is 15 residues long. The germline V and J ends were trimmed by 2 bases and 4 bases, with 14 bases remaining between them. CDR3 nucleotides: TGTGCCAGCAGCTTAGGAGGGTCTGAGGGCTATGGCTACACCTTC. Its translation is CASSLGGSEGYGYTF.

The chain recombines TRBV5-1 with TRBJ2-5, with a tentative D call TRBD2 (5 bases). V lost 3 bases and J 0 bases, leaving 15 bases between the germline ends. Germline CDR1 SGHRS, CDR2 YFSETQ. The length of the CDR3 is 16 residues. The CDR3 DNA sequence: TGCGCCAGCAGCTCCCTCGACGGGATTTACCAAGAGACCCAGTACTTC. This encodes CASSSLDGIYQETQYF.

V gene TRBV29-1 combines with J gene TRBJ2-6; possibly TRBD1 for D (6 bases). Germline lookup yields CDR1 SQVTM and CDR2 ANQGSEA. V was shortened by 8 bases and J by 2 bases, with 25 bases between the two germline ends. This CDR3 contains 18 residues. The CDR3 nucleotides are TGCAGCCCCGAAAAGGGACACTCCCTAAGGACTGGGGCCAACGTCCTGACTTTC. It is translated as CSPEKGHSLRTGANVLTF.

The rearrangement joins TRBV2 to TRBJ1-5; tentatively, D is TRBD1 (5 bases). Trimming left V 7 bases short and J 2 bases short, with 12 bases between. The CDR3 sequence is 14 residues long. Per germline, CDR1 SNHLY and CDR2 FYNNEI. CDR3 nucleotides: TGTGCCAGCACCCCCTGGGGGGGCAATCAGCCCCAGCATTTT. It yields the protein CASTPWGGNQPQHF.

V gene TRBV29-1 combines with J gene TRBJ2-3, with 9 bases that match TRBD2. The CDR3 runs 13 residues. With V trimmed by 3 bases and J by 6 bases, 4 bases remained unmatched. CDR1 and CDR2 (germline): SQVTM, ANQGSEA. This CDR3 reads CSVEGGRGDTQYF. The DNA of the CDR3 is TGCAGCGTTGAGGGCGGGAGGGGGGATACGCAGTATTTT.